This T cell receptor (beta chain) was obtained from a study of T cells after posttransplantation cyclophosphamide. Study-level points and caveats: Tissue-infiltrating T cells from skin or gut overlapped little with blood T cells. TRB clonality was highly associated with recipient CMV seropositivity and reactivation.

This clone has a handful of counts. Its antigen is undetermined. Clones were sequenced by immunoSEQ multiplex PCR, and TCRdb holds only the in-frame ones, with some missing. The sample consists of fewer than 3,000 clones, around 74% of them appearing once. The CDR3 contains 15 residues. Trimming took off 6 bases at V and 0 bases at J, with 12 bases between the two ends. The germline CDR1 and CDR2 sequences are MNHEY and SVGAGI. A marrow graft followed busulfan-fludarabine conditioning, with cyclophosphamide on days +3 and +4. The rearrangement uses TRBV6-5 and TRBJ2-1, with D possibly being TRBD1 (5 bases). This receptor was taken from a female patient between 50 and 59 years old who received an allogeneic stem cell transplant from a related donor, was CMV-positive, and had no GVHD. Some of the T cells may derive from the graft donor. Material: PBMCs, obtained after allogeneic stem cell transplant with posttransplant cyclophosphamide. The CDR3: CASSRSGISYNEQFF. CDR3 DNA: TGTGCCAGCAGCCGTTCAGGGATCTCCTACAATGAGCAGTTCTTC.